The sequence of this TCR beta chain was determined in a study of blood T cells in healthy people across ages. Concerning this clonotype itself: The antigen remains unidentified.

Study-wide points: Changes in expanded clonotypes were possibly confounded, as the CMV status of donors was unknown.

Next came a second PCR, run for about 6 to 12 cycles, which used a sample-barcoded 5' primer along with a J-beta primer mix. TCRdb used MiXCR to reprocess the 5' RACE reads, holding one entry per CDR3 protein. The sample yields some 640,000 distinct CDR3 sequences, approximately 30% seen once. With 5 bases removed from V and 8 bases from J, the gap between germline ends came to 21 bases. CDR1 is MNHEY and CDR2 is SMNVEV in the germline V gene (reference sequence). The CDR3 contains 15 residues. The chain recombines TRBV27 with TRBJ1-2; possibly TRBD1 for D (6 bases). Sequenced input: blood. This receptor was obtained from an elderly woman in good health. CDR3 in amino acids: CASSGNDQGSHGYTF. DNA of the CDR3: TGTGCCAGCAGTGGTAACGATCAGGGGTCCCACGGCTACACCTTC.